Detailed here is one T cell receptor beta chain. Authors' methods: Amplified reference gene primers provided the basis for estimating nucleated cell counts. The protocol was immunoSEQ multiplex PCR, while the TCRdb copy is restricted to in-frame clones and leaves out a portion. V, J and clone size are those of that table, while D and trimming were read from the DNA. The sample yields 200,000 or so clones, about 86% seen once. The V gene end was trimmed by 0 bases and the J gene end by 10 bases; junction bases not matched to a gene: 6. Germline V gene sequence: CDR1 SGDLS, CDR2 YYNGEE. The CDR3 is made up of 14 amino acids. The sample originates from a study of blood T cell repertoires in COVID-19. Study details: Nucleic acid was either cDNA or gDNA, and it came from T cells, B-cell-depleted T cells, or PBMCs.

The cohort comprised adults aged about 18 to 100 years residing in some 24 US areas. Each participant's cohort was designated according to participant-reported clinical history. The J gene is TRBJ2-1, the V gene TRBV9; 8 bases fit TRBD1. The receptor's source is a woman aged 40 to 50 with acute COVID-19. The sample consisted of PBMCs or T cells enriched from blood (not recorded which). This CDR3 is CASSVVSGTGEQFF. In DNA form, the CDR3 reads TGTGCCAGCAGCGTAGTCTCCGGGACAGGCGAGCAGTTCTTC.